This TCR beta chain was sequenced for a study of cytomegalovirus exposure and HLA in healthy donors. Regarding the study as a whole: Most TCR sequences were seen very rarely across donors, but some public TCRs occurred in many. Sequencing depth across donors, presence/absence analyses assumed, was roughly uniform.

Primers included in the PCR were 60 Vbeta and 13 Jbeta primers. Clones were read by immunoSEQ multiplex PCR, and TCRdb kept only the in-frame ones, dropping some. The sample lists around 220,000 clones, about 75% occurring once. Worth noting for this clone: Its antigen is still unknown.

Deletions cut 4 bases from V and 10 bases from J, with 17 bases between. Germline V gene data show CDR1 as MNHEY and CDR2 as SMNVEV (reference sequence). There are 14 residues in the CDR3. The receptor's source is a man aged 18 to 29 in good health and CMV-seronegative. V gene TRBV27 combines with J gene TRBJ2-1; perhaps TRBD1 as D (6 bases). Sequencing input: PBMCs. CDR3 loop: CASSYAGEYREQFF. In nucleotides, the CDR3 is TGTGCCAGCAGTTATGCAGGGGAATACAGGGAGCAGTTCTTC.